Shown below are 31 T cell receptor beta chains from a single sample sequenced in a study of regulatory T cells in long-lasting Graves disease. Time point described: persistent/refractory GD, antithyroid drugs over 5 years with positive TRAb. After RNA was extracted from PBMCs, the TCR library was made from it. According to the study, TCR beta libraries were built with iRepertoire HTBI primers and CDR3-region Arm-PCR. TCRdb used MiXCR to reprocess the multiplex PCR reads, holding one entry per CDR3 protein. The table records 500,000 to 800,000 distinct CDR3 sequences, about 30% of them present only once. The sequenced sample was peripheral blood mononuclear cells (PBMCs), obtained when the disease was refractory, from a patient treated with antithyroid drugs. The origin of the receptors is a female donor with Graves disease.

This clonotype was counted many times. The chain couples TRBV29-1 to TRBJ1-1, with a weak D call TRBD1 (5 bases). The CDR3 totals 12 residues. Germline V gene lookup returns CDR1 SQVTM and CDR2 ANQGSEA. With 4 bases removed from V and 4 bases from J, the gap between germline ends came to 10 bases. In DNA form, the CDR3 reads TGCAGCGTTGTGCAGGGAGGCACTGAAGCTTTCTTT. As protein: CSVVQGGTEAFF.

This clonotype came up a few times. The chain couples TRBV27 to TRBJ1-2; D is undetermined. CDR1 and CDR2 (germline): MNHEY, SMNVEV (reference sequence). The V end was cut by 2 bases, the J end by 8 bases, with 15 bases between. CDR3 length: 14 amino acids. The CDR3 here is CASSLHGPREGYTF. The DNA for the CDR3 is TGTGCCAGCAGTTTACACGGGCCACGGGAAGGCTACACCTTC.

This clonotype was counted between two and nine times. V is TRBV2 and J is TRBJ2-1; D is unclear. Germline V CDR1 and CDR2: SNHLY, FYNNEI. CDR3 length: 14 amino acids. Trimming cost V 8 bases and J 4 bases, with 15 bases left between them. In DNA, the CDR3 is TGTGCCAGCGAACTTACGCTCGAGTACAATGAGCAGTTCTTC. The encoded protein is CASELTLEYNEQFF.

This clonotype was seen a handful of times. The rearrangement uses TRBV29-1 and TRBJ1-4; maybe TRBD1 (5 bases). There are 13 residues in the CDR3. V gave up 7 bases and J gave up 4 bases, with 13 bases separating them. CDR1 is SQVTM and CDR2 is ANQGSEA in the germline V gene. CDR3 coding DNA: TGCAGCGCCGGACTGGGGCGTAATGAAAAACTGTTTTTT. This encodes CSAGLGRNEKLFF.

This clonotype was seen a handful of times. This chain uses TRBV29-1 with TRBJ1-2, with D uncertain. This CDR3 comprises 14 residues. Germline assignment: CDR1 SQVTM and CDR2 ANQGSEA. V dropped 0 bases and J dropped 4 bases, with 12 bases sitting between them. The chain's CDR3 is CSVEEAVTLYGYTF. For the CDR3, the DNA is TGCAGCGTTGAAGAGGCGGTGACCCTCTATGGCTACACCTTC.

This chain connects TRBV3-1 to TRBJ1-1; D perhaps matches TRBD1 (5 bases). Germline CDR1 reads LGHDT; CDR2 reads YNNKEL (reference sequence). There are 17 residues in the CDR3. Trimming shortened V by 1 base and J by 4 bases, and 19 bases separated the two germline ends. The CDR3 bases are TGTGCCAGCAGCCAAGGAGTTGCGGGGAGGGGTGGCACTGAAGCTTTCTTT. Its translation is CASSQGVAGRGGTEAFF.

This clonotype has at least ten counts. The chain joins TRBV28 to TRBJ1-2; no reliable D call. CDR3 length: 13 residues. The V gene lost 1 base and the J gene lost 3 bases, with 6 bases spanning the gap. CDR1 is MDHEN and CDR2 is SYDVKM in the germline V gene. CDR3 region: CASSLSGYYGYTF. In DNA, the CDR3 is TGTGCCAGCAGTTTATCCGGTTACTATGGCTACACCTTC.

V usage is TRBV5-1 and J usage is TRBJ2-2; 8 nucleotides line up with TRBD1. The CDR3 contains 15 residues. J gave up 5 bases and V 4 bases, and 7 bases lay outside the gene matches. Germline V gives CDR1 SGHRS, CDR2 YFSETQ. The CDR3 here is CASSKDRGRTGELFF. The CDR3 DNA follows: TGCGCCAGCAGCAAAGACAGGGGAAGAACCGGGGAGCTGTTTTTT.

This clonotype was observed many times. The DNA for the CDR3 is TGTGCCAGCAGTGAAGCGCTTCGGGGGAGTGCAGGCTACACCTTC. Translation gives CASSEALRGSAGYTF. This rearrangement joins TRBV2 to TRBJ1-2; possible D gene TRBD1, 5 bases. V shed 0 bases and J shed 8 bases, with 16 bases lying between them. The CDR3 covers 15 residues. The germline CDR1 and CDR2 sequences are SNHLY and FYNNEI.

V is TRBV20-1 and J is TRBJ1-6; 7 bases agree with TRBD1. The J segment lost 7 bases and the V segment lost 3 bases, leaving 12 bases of the junction unmatched. The germline V gene encodes CDR1 DFQATT and CDR2 SNEGSKA (reference sequence). The CDR3 totals 16 residues. The CDR3 here is CSASLITDRMNSPLHF. CDR3 nucleotide sequence: TGCAGTGCTAGTCTCATTACGGACAGGATGAATTCACCCCTCCACTTT.

The V call is TRBV30, the J call TRBJ2-1; 10 bases fit TRBD1. J was trimmed by 0 bases and V by 2 bases; bases with no gene match: 7. Germline V gene sequence: CDR1 GTSNPN, CDR2 SVGIG (reference sequence). This CDR3 contains 17 residues. The CDR3 spells CAWSRDRGSSSYNEQFF. DNA for the CDR3: TGTGCCTGGAGTCGGGACAGGGGCTCCAGCTCCTACAATGAGCAGTTCTTC.

On this clonotype itself: This may come from a read error, since a much larger clone is one base off. This rearrangement joins TRBV5-6 to TRBJ1-5, with 9 bases matching TRBD1. Germline V gene data show CDR1 as SGHDT and CDR2 as YYEEEE. The CDR3 is 16 amino acids. J lost 1 base, V lost 2 bases, and 4 bases had no gene match. CDR3 in DNA: TGTGCCAGCAGCTTCGGACAGGGGTCGAGCAATCAGCCCCAGCATTTT. Translating gives CASSFGQGSSNQPQHF. The full variable domain, with the rest looked up from reference TRBV5-6 and TRBJ1-5, is DAGVTQSPTHLIKTRGQQVTLRCSPKSGHDTVSWYQQALGQGPQFIFQYYEEEERQRGNFPDRFSGHQFPNYSSELNVNALLLGDSALYLCASSFGQGSSNQPQHFGDGTRLSIL.

This clonotype has more than one count but fewer than ten. The J gene is TRBJ1-6, the V gene TRBV30, with a possible D match to TRBD1 (6 bases). V was cut by 2 bases and J by 7 bases, with 18 bases left in between. CDR3 length equals 16 residues. Germline V gene lookup returns CDR1 GTSNPN and CDR2 SVGIG (reference sequence). CDR3 coding DNA: TGTGCCTGGAGTACCTGGACAGCCCACGGCAATTCACCCCTCCACTTT. This translates into CAWSTWTAHGNSPLHF.

The chain is built from TRBV30 and TRBJ1-2; D not certain. CDR1 and CDR2 from the germline V gene are GTSNPN and SVGIG (reference sequence). The V gene lost 2 bases and the J gene lost 4 bases, with 11 bases spanning the gap. The CDR3 has 13 residues. The CDR3 is CAWSRVEGYGYTF. For the CDR3, the DNA is TGTGCCTGGAGTCGGGTGGAGGGCTATGGCTACACCTTC.

This rearrangement joins TRBV30 to TRBJ2-2; D might be TRBD2 (5 bases). The germline V gene has CDR1 GTSNPN and CDR2 SVGIG (reference sequence). This CDR3 spans 14 amino acids. V lost 3 bases, J lost 3 bases, and 11 bases lay in between. The CDR3 spells CAWRRETYTGELFF. CDR3 in DNA: TGTGCCTGGAGGAGGGAAACCTACACCGGGGAGCTGTTTTTT.

The chain employs TRBV20-1 and TRBJ1-2; D call uncertain. CDR1 is DFQATT, CDR2 SNEGSKA, per germline (reference sequence). The CDR3 consists of 12 residues. V dropped 3 bases and J dropped 5 bases, with 10 bases sitting between them. The CDR3 reads CSARVLSYGYTF. The CDR3 DNA reads TGCAGTGCTAGGGTCCTGAGTTATGGCTACACCTTC.

Comments on this clonotype: A much larger clone lies one base from this, so it may be a read error. The chain employs TRBV12-3 or TRBV12-4 and TRBJ2-5; 11 nucleotides match TRBD2. CDR3 length: 18 residues. The V and J ends lost 9 bases and 5 bases, in that order; junction bases with no gene match: 20. The CDR3 is CASYGGTSGSPGGETQYF. CDR3 DNA: TGTGCCAGTTATGGCGGTACTAGCGGGAGCCCGGGAGGGGAGACCCAGTACTTC.

At least ten counts were recorded for this clonotype. This chain's CDR3 is CASRQRWHGYTF. Written as DNA, the CDR3 is TGTGCCAGCAGACAGCGCTGGCATGGCTACACCTTC. The chain employs TRBV12-3 or TRBV12-4 and TRBJ1-2; D gene ambiguous. Between the trimmed V and J ends, which lost 6 bases and 6 bases, there was a span of 11 bases. The CDR3 length is 12 residues.

This clonotype occurred many times. The chain recombines TRBV20-1 with TRBJ1-2; possibly TRBD1 for D (6 bases). The V gene's germline CDR1 is DFQATT and CDR2 SNEGSKA (reference sequence). The CDR3 extends over 12 amino acids. Trimming took 4 bases from V and 7 from J, leaving 13 bases between them. The CDR3 nucleotides read TGCAGTGCTACTACGGGGGCGGGTGGCTACACCTTC. Translated, it gives CSATTGAGGYTF.

The chain uses TRBV6-1 and TRBJ2-1, with 9 nucleotides matching TRBD1. Germline CDR1 MNHNS, CDR2 SASEGT. V shed 7 bases and J 4 bases; nucleotides not matched to a gene: 20. The CDR3 runs 19 residues. As DNA, the CDR3 is TGTGCCAGCAAACCCGGGACAGGGAGTATTTTTTCGGATTACAATGAGCAGTTCTTC. Protein: CASKPGTGSIFSDYNEQFF.

This clonotype was picked up a small number of times. The rearrangement links TRBV5-6 to TRBJ2-6; D not certain. CDR1 is SGHDT, CDR2 YYEEEE, per germline. With 2 bases removed from V and 2 bases from J, the gap between germline ends came to 8 bases. This CDR3 spans 15 amino acids. The CDR3 coding sequence is TGTGCCAGCAGCTTCGCAGCAACTGGGGCCAACGTCCTGACTTTC. This translates into CASSFAATGANVLTF.

This clonotype was seen only once. The chain combines TRBV6-5 with TRBJ2-3, with a tentative D call TRBD1 (6 bases). This CDR3 is 14 amino acids long. Germline values: CDR1 MNHEY, CDR2 SVGAGI. V was pared by 1 base and J by 4 bases, with 9 bases between. Written as DNA, the CDR3 is TGTGCCAGCAGTTACTGGACAGCGCCAGATACGCAGTATTTT. This translates into CASSYWTAPDTQYF.

J is TRBJ2-1 and V is TRBV7-6; 8 nucleotides agree with TRBD2. Germline CDR1 reads SGHVS; CDR2 reads FNYEAQ. J gave up 8 bases and V 1 base, and 10 bases lay outside the gene matches. CDR3 length: 16 amino acids. Here the CDR3 DNA reads TGTGCCAGCAGCTTAGAGTCCGGGAGGGCGGTTGATGAGCAGTTCTTC. Translation: CASSLESGRAVDEQFF. The whole variable domain, filled in from reference TRBV7-6 and TRBJ2-1, reads GAGVSQSPRYKVTKRGQDVALRCDPISGHVSLYWYRQALGQGPEFLTYFNYEAQQDKSGLPNDRFSAERPEGSISTLTIQRTEQRDSAMYRCASSLESGRAVDEQFFGPGTRLTVL.

This rearrangement joins TRBV7-3 to TRBJ1-1; no reliable D call. The CDR3 has 13 amino acids. V dropped 3 bases and J dropped 3 bases, with 8 bases sitting between them. The germline CDR1 and CDR2 sequences are SGHTA and FQGTGA. The CDR3 loop reads CASSFHGDTEAFF. The CDR3 coding sequence is TGTGCCAGCAGCTTTCACGGGGACACTGAAGCTTTCTTT.

In its sample, this clonotype was seen many times. This chain connects TRBV28 to TRBJ1-1, with D unclear. Trimming took off 4 bases at V and 4 bases at J, with 4 bases between the two ends. Germline CDR1 MDHEN, CDR2 SYDVKM. This CDR3 is 11 amino acids long. DNA for the CDR3: TGTGCCAGCAGTTGGGTCACTGAAGCTTTCTTT. Protein: CASSWVTEAFF.

This clonotype has just a few counts. V gene TRBV11-2 combines with J gene TRBJ1-3; no firm D call. Trimming removed 5 bases at V and 0 bases at J, with 8 bases between. This CDR3 comprises 14 residues. Germline V lookup: CDR1 SGHAT, CDR2 FQNNGV. The CDR3 loop is CASSPGFSGNTIYF. CDR3 DNA sequence: TGTGCCAGCAGCCCAGGATTCTCTGGAAACACCATATATTTT. Looking up the rest from reference TRBV11-2 and TRBJ1-3 gives the full variable domain: EAGVAQSPRYKIIEKRQSVAFWCNPISGHATLYWYQQILGQGPKLLIQFQNNGVVDDSQLPKDRFSAERLKGVDSTLKIQPAKLEDSAVYLCASSPGFSGNTIYFGEGSWLTVV.

The table lists this clonotype with many counts. The V and J genes are TRBV28 and TRBJ1-2; D possibly corresponds to TRBD1 (6 bases). This CDR3 is built from 15 residues. In germline, CDR1 is MDHEN, CDR2 SYDVKM. V lost 8 bases to trimming and J lost 8 bases, with 24 bases between them. The CDR3 loop is CASGFAYFTGSGYTF. The CDR3 DNA sequence: TGTGCCAGCGGATTCGCCTACTTCACAGGGAGCGGCTACACCTTC.

For the CDR3, the DNA is TGCAGTGCTAGAGATTCGACAGGGTACTCTGGAAACACCATATATTTT. It translates to CSARDSTGYSGNTIYF. The rearrangement uses TRBV20-1 and TRBJ1-3, with 7 bases aligning to TRBD1. Trimming at V came to 0 bases and at J to 0 bases, leaving 5 bases not matched to a gene. Looked up from germline, CDR1 is DFQATT and CDR2 is SNEGSKA (reference sequence). This CDR3 contains 16 residues.

The V and J genes are TRBV24-1 and TRBJ2-4; 8 nucleotides align to TRBD1. Trimming at V came to 5 bases and at J to 3 bases, leaving 5 bases not matched to a gene. This CDR3 is built from 15 residues. Germline V gives CDR1 KGHDR, CDR2 SFDVKD. CDR3 nucleotides: TGTGCCACCAGTGCAGGGGGCGCGGGCAAAAACATTCAGTACTTC. Its protein is CATSAGGAGKNIQYF.

The chain employs TRBV10-2 and TRBJ2-7; tentatively, D is TRBD1 (6 bases). Germline assignment: CDR1 WSHSY and CDR2 SAAADI. The CDR3 is 14 amino acids. Trimming stripped 8 bases from V and 2 bases from J, with 16 bases between. The CDR3 is CASAELRDTYEQYF. The DNA for the CDR3 is TGCGCCAGCGCTGAGCTCCGGGACACCTACGAGCAGTACTTC.

This clonotype was counted a few times. The rearrangement uses TRBV12-3 or TRBV12-4 and TRBJ1-6; TRBD1 agrees at 7 bases. The CDR3 totals 14 residues. The trim removed 9 bases at V and 7 bases at J, leaving 9 bases unmatched. The DNA for the CDR3 is TGTGCCAGTTCCCAGACAGGGACCAATTCACCCCTCCACTTT. This encodes CASSQTGTNSPLHF.